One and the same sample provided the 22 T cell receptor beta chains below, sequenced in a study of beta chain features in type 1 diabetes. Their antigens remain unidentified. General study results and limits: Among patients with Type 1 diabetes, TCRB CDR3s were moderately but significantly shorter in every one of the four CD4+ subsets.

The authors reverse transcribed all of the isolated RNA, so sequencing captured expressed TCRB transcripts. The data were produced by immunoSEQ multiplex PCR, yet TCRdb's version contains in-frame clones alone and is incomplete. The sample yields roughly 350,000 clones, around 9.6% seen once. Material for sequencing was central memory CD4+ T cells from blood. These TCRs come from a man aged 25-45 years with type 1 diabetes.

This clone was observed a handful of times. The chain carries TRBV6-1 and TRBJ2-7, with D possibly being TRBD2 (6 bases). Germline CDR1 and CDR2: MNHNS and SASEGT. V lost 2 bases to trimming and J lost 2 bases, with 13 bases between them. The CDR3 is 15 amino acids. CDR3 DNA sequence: TGTGCCAGCAGTGAATTTGGGGGAGGTCCCTACGAGCAGTACTTC. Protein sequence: CASSEFGGGPYEQYF.

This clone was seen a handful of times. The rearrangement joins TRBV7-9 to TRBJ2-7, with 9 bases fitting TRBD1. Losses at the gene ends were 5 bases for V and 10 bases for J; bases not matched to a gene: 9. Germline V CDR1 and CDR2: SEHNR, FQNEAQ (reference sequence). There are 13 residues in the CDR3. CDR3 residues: CASSLGTGTLQYF. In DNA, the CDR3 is TGTGCCAGCAGCCTCGGGACAGGGACTCTTCAGTACTTC.

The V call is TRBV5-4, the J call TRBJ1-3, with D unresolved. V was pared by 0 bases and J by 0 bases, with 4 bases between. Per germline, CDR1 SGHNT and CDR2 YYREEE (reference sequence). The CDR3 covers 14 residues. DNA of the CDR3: TGTGCCAGCAGCTTGGGAAGCTCTGGAAACACCATATATTTT. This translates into CASSLGSSGNTIYF.

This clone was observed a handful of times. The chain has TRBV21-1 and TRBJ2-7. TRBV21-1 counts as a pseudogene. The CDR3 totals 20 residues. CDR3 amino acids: CARTAEKDPSRGKRTYEQYF. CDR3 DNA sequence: TGTGCCAGGACTGCTGAAAAGGACCCTTCTAGGGGAAAGCGGACCTACGAGCAGTACTTC.

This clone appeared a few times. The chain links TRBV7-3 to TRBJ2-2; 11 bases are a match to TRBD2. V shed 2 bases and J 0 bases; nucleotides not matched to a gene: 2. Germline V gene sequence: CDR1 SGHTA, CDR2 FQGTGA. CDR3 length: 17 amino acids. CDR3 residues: CASSLQLAGANTGELFF. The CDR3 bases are TGTGCCAGCAGCTTACAACTAGCGGGAGCGAACACCGGGGAGCTGTTTTTT.

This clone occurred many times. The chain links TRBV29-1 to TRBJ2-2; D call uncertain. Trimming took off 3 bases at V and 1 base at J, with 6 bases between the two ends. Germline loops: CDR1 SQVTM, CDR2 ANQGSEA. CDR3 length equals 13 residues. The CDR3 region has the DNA TGCAGCGTTGATGAACAGAACACCGGGGAGCTGTTTTTT. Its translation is CSVDEQNTGELFF.

The chain's CDR3 is CSVVSHMNTEAFF. The CDR3 nucleotides read TGCAGCGTCGTCAGCCACATGAACACTGAAGCTTTCTTT. J is TRBJ1-1 and V is TRBV29-1, with D uncertain. This CDR3 region has 13 residues. The V and J ends lost 6 bases and 0 bases respectively, with 11 bases between them. CDR1 is SQVTM, CDR2 ANQGSEA, per germline.

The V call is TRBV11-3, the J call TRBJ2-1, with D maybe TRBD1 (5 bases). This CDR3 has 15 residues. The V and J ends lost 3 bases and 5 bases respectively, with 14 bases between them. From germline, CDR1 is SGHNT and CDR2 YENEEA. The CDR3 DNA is TGTGCCAGCAGCTTGGGGCCCTCCCCTGACAATGAGCAGTTCTTC. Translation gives CASSLGPSPDNEQFF.

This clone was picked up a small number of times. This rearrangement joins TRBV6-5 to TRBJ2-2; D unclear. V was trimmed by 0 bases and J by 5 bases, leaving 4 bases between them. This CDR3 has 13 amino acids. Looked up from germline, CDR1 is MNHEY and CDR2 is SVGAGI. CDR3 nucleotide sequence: TGTGCCAGCAGTTACTCGGGGACCGGGGAGCTGTTTTTT. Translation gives CASSYSGTGELFF.

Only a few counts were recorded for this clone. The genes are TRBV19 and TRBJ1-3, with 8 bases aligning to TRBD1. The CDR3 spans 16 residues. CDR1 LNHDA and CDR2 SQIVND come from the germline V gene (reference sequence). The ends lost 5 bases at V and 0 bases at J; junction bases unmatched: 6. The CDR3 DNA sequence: TGTGCCAGTAGTTGGGGACAGGATAGCTCTGGAAACACCATATATTTT. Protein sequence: CASSWGQDSSGNTIYF.

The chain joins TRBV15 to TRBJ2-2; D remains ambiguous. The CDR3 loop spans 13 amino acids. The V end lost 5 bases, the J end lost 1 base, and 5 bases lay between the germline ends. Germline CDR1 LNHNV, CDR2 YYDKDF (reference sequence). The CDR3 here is CATSAMNTGELFF. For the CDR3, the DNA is TGTGCCACCAGCGCGATGAACACCGGGGAGCTGTTTTTT.

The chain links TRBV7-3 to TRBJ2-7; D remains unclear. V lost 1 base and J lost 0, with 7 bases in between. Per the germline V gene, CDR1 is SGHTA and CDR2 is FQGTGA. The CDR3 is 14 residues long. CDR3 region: CASSLMGSSYEQYF. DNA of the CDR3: TGTGCCAGCAGCTTAATGGGCAGCTCCTACGAGCAGTACTTC.

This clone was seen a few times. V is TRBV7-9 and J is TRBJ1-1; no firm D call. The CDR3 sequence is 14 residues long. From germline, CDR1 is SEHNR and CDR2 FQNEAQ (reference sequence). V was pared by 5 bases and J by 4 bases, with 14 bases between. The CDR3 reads CASSLTDGVTEAFF. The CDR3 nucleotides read TGTGCCAGCAGCCTTACCGATGGGGTCACTGAAGCTTTCTTT.

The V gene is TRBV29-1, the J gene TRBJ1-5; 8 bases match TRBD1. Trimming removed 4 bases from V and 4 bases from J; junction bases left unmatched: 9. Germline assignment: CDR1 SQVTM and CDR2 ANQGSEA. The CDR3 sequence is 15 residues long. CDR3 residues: CSVGAGGSGNQPQHF. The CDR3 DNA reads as TGCAGCGTTGGGGCAGGGGGCTCTGGGAATCAGCCCCAGCATTTT.

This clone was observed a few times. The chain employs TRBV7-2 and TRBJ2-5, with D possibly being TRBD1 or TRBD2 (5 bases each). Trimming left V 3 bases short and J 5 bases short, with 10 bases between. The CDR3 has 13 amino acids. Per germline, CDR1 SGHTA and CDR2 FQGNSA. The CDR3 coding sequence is TGTGCCAGCAGCTTCCAGGGAGCGGAGACCCAGTACTTC. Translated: CASSFQGAETQYF.

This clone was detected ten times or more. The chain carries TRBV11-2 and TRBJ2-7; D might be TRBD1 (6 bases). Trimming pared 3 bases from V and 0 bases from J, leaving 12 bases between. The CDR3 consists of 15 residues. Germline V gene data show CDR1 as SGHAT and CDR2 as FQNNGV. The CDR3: CASSFAQGSSYEQYF. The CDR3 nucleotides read TGTGCCAGCAGCTTCGCGCAGGGGAGCTCCTACGAGCAGTACTTC.

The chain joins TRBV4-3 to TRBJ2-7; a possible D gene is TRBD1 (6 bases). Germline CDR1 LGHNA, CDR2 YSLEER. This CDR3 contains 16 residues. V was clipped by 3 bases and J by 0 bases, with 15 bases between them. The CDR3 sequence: CASSQAYVDSSYEQYF. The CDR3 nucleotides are TGCGCCAGCAGCCAGGCGTACGTGGACAGCTCCTACGAGCAGTACTTC.

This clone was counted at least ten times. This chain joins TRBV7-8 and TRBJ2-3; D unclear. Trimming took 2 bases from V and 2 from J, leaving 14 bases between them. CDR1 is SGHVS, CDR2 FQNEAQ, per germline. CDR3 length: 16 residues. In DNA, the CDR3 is TGTGCCAGCAGCTTAACGAGGCGGCGGATCACAGATACGCAGTATTTT. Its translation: CASSLTRRRITDTQYF.

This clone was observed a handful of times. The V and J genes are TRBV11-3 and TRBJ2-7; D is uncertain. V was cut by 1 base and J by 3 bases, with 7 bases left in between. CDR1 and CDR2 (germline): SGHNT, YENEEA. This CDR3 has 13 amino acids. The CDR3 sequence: CASSLGVDYEQYF. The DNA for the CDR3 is TGTGCCAGCAGCTTAGGAGTCGACTACGAGCAGTACTTC.

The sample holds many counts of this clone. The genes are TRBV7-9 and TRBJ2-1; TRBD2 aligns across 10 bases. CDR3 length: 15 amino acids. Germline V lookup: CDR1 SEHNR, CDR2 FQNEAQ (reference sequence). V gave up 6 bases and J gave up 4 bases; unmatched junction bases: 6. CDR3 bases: TGTGCCAGCAGTTCCCCAGCGGGAGGGTACAATGAGCAGTTCTTC. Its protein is CASSSPAGGYNEQFF.

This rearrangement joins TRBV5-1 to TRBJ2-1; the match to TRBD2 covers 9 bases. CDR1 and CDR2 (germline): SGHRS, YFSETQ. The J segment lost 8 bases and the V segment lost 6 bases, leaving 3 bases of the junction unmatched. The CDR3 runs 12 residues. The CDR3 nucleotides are TGCGCCAGCAAGCGGGGGGAGGATGAGCAGTTCTTC. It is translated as CASKRGEDEQFF.

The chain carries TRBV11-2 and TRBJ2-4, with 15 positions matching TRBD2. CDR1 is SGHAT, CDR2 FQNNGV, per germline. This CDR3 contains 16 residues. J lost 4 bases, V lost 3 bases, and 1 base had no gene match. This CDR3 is CASSFGLAGGKNIQYF. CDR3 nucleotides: TGTGCCAGCAGCTTCGGACTAGCGGGGGGGAAAAACATTCAGTACTTC.